The sequence of this T cell receptor (beta chain) was determined in a study of cytomegalovirus exposure and HLA in healthy donors. Study-level points and caveats: Later work found most CMV-associated TCR beta chains apparently HLA-restricted. For most TCR sequences rarity was the rule, although some public TCRs occurred in many donors.

The germline V gene encodes CDR1 LNHDA and CDR2 SQIVND (reference sequence). The CDR3 contains 14 residues. V dropped 9 bases and J dropped 2; count of bases not matched to a gene: 7. Concerning this clone: Its antigen remains unknown.

The PCR used 60 Vbeta and 13 Jbeta primers. Only in-frame clones appear in the TCRdb table, and some are missing; sequencing was by immunoSEQ multiplex PCR. Of roughly 150,000 clones in the sample, 65% to 90% were seen once. The source material was PBMCs. The clonotype comes from a woman in her fifties or sixties in good health and CMV-seropositive. V gene TRBV19 combines with J gene TRBJ2-1; the match to TRBD1 covers 7 bases. The CDR3 coding sequence is TGTGCCAGCCGACAGGGTACCGCCTACAATGAGCAGTTCTTC. This translates into CASRQGTAYNEQFF.